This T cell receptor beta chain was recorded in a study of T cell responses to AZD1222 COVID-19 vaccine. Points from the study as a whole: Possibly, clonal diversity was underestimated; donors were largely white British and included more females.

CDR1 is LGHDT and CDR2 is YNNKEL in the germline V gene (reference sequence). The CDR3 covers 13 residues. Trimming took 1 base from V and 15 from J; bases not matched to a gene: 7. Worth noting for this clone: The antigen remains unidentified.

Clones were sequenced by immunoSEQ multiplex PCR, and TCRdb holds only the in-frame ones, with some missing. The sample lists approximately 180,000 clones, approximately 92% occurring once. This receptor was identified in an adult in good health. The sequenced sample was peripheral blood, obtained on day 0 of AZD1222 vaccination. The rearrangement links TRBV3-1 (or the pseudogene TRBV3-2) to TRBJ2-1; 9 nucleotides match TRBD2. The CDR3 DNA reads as TGTGCCAGCAGCCAAGCTAGCGGGAAATTGCGGTTCTTC. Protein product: CASSQASGKLRFF.